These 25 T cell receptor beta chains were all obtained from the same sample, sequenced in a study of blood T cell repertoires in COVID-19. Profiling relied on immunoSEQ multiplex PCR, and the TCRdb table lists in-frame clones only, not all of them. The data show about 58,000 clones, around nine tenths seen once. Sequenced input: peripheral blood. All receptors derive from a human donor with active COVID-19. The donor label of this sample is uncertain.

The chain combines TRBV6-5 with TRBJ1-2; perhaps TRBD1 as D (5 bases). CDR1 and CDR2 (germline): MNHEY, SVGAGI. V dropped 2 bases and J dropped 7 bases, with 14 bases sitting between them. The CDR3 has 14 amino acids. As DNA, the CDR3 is TGTGCCAGCAGTTACAGGGGACTGAGACGTGGCTACACCTTC. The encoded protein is CASSYRGLRRGYTF.

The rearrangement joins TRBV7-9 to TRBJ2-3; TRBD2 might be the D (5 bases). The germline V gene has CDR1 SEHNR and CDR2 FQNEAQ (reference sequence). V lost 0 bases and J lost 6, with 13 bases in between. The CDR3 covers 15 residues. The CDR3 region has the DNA TGTGCCAGCAGCTTAGCTGGGTCAGCGGAGGATACGCAGTATTTT. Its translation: CASSLAGSAEDTQYF. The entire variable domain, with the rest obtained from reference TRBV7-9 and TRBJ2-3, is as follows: DTGVSQNPRHKITKRGQNVTFRCDPISEHNRLYWYRQTLGQGPEFLTYFQNEAQLEKSRLLSDRFSAERPKGSFSTLEIQRTEQGDSAMYLCASSLAGSAEDTQYFGPGTRLTVL.

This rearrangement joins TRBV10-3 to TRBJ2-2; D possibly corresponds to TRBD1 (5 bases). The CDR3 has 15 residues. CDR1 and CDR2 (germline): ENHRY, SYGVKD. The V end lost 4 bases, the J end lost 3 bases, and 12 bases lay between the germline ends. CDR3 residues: CAISVKGPDTGELFF. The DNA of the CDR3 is TGTGCCATCAGTGTAAAGGGGCCGGACACCGGGGAGCTGTTTTTT.

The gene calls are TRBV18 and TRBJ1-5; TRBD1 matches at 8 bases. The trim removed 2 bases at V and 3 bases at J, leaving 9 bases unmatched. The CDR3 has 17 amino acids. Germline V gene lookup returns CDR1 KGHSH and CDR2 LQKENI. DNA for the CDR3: TGTGCCAGCTCACCAGCAGGTAGGACAGGGTACAATCAGCCCCAGCATTTT. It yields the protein CASSPAGRTGYNQPQHF.

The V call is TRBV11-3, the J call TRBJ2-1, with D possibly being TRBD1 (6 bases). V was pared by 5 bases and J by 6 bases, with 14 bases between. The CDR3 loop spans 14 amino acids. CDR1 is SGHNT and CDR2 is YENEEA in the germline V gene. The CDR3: CASSLRQEINEQFF. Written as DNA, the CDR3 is TGTGCCAGCAGCCTACGACAGGAGATCAATGAGCAGTTCTTC.

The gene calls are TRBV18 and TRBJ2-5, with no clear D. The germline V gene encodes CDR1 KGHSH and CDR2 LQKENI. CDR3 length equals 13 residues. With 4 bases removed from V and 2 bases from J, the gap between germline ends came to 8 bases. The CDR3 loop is CASSQELQETQYF. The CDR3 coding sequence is TGTGCCAGCTCACAAGAGTTACAAGAGACCCAGTACTTC.

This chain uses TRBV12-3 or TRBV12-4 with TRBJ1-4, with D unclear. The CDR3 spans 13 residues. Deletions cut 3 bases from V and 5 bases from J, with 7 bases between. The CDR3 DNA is TGTGCCAGCAGTTTTCAAAAAAATGAAAAACTGTTTTTT. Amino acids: CASSFQKNEKLFF.

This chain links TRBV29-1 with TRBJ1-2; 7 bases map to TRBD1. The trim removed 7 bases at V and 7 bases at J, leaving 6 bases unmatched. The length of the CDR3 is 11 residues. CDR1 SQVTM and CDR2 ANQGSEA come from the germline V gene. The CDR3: CSERTGFGYTF. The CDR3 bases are TGCAGCGAACGGACAGGTTTTGGCTACACCTTC.

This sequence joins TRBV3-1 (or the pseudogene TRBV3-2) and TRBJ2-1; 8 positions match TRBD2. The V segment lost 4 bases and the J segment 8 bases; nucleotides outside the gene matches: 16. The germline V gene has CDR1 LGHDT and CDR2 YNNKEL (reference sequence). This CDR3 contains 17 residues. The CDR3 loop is CASSPRGVRGRKDEQFF. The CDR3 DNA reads TGTGCCAGCAGCCCGCGGGGGGTACGCGGGAGAAAGGATGAGCAGTTCTTC.

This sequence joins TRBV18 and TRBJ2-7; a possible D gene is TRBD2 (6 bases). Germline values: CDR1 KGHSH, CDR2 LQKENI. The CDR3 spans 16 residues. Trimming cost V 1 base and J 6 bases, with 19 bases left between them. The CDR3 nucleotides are TGTGCCAGCTCACCACGCGGGGAAACAACGCGGGGCGAGCAGTACTTC. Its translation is CASSPRGETTRGEQYF.

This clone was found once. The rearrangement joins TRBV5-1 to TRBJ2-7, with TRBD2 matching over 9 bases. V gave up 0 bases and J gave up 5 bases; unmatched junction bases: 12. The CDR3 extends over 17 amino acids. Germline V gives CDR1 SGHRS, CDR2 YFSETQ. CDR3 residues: CASSLAWRQTSGNEQYF. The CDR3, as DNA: TGCGCCAGCAGCTTGGCTTGGCGACAGACTAGCGGAAACGAGCAGTACTTC.

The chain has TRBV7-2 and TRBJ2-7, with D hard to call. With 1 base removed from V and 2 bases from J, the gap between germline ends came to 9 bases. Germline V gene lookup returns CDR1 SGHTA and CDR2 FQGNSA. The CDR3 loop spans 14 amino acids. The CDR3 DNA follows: TGTGCCAGCAGCTTAGGGTACAATCCCTACGAGCAGTACTTC. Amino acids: CASSLGYNPYEQYF.

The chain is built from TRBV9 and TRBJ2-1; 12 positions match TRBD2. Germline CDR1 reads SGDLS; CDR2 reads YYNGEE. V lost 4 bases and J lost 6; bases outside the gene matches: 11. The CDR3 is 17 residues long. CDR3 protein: CASSPNPGLAGFNEQFF. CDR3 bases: TGTGCCAGCAGCCCCAACCCAGGACTAGCGGGGTTCAATGAGCAGTTCTTC.

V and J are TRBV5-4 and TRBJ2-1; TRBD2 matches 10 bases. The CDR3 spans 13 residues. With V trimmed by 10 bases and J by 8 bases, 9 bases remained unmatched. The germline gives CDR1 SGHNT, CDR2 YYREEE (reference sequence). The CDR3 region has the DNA TGTGCCGGACAGCGGGGGGGTTCCCATGAGCAGTTCTTC. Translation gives CAGQRGGSHEQFF.

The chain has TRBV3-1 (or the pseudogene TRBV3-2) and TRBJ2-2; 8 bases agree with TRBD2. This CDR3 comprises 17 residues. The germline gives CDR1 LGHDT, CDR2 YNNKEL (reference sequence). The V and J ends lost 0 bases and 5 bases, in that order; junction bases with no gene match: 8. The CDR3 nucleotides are TGTGCCAGCAGCCAAGATAGTAATAGCGGGGCTACCGGGGAGCTGTTTTTT. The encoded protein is CASSQDSNSGATGELFF.

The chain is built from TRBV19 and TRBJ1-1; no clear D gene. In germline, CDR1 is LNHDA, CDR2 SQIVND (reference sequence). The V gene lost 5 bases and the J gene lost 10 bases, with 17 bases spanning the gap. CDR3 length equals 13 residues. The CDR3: CASSSRPWETAFF. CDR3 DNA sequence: TGTGCCAGTAGTTCGCGCCCCTGGGAGACAGCTTTCTTT.

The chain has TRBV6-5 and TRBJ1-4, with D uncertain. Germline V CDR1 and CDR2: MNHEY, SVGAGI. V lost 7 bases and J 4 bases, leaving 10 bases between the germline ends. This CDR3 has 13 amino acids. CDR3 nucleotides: TGTGCCAGCACCCCCCCCTTTAATGAAAAACTGTTTTTT. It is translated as CASTPPFNEKLFF.

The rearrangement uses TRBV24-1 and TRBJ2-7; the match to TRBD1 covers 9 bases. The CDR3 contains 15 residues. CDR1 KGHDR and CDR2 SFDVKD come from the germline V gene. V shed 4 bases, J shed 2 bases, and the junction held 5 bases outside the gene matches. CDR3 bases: TGTGCCACCAGTGACCCTAGACAGGGGGCCTACGAGCAGTACTTC. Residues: CATSDPRQGAYEQYF.

Here the CDR3 reads CASTIDRGRDEQYF. The CDR3 DNA reads TGTGCCAGCACCATAGACAGGGGGCGGGACGAGCAGTACTTC. V gene TRBV7-2 combines with J gene TRBJ2-7; 10 bases match TRBD1. The germline CDR1 and CDR2 sequences are SGHTA and FQGNSA. The V and J ends lost 7 bases and 5 bases, in that order; junction bases with no gene match: 8. The CDR3 has 14 residues.

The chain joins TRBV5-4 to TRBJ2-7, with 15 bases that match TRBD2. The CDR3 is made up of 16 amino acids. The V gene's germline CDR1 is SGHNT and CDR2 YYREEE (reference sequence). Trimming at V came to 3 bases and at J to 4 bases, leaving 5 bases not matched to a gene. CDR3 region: CASSSGLAGGGYEQYF. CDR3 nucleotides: TGTGCCAGCAGCTCAGGACTAGCGGGAGGGGGATACGAGCAGTACTTC.

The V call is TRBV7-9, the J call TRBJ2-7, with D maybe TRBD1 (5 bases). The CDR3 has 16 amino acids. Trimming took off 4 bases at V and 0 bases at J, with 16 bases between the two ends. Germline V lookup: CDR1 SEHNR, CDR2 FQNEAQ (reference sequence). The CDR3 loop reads CASSSYRSPLSYEQYF. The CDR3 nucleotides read TGTGCCAGCAGCTCCTACAGGAGCCCCCTCTCCTACGAGCAGTACTTC. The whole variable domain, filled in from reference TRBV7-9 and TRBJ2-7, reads DTGVSQNPRHKITKRGQNVTFRCDPISEHNRLYWYRQTLGQGPEFLTYFQNEAQLEKSRLLSDRFSAERPKGSFSTLEIQRTEQGDSAMYLCASSSYRSPLSYEQYFGPGTRLTVT.

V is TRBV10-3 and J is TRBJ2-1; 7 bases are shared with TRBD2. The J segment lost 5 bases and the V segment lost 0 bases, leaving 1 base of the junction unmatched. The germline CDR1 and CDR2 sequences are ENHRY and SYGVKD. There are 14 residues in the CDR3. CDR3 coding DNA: TGTGCCATCAGTGAGTCCCTAGCGGACAATGAGCAGTTCTTC. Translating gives CAISESLADNEQFF.

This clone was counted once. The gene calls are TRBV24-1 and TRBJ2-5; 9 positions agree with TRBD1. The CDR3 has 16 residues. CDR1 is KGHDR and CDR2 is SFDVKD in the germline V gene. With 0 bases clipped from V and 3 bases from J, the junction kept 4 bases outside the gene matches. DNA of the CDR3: TGTGCCACCAGTGATTTGGTGGGACAGGGAAAAGAGACCCAGTACTTC. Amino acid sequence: CATSDLVGQGKETQYF.

The CDR3 is CASSLVDRVSGYTF. CDR3 coding DNA: TGTGCCAGCAGCTTAGTCGACAGGGTTTCTGGCTACACCTTC. The chain joins TRBV7-2 to TRBJ1-2; 7 nucleotides line up with TRBD1. Germline loops: CDR1 SGHTA, CDR2 FQGNSA. With 1 base clipped from V and 7 bases from J, the junction kept 6 bases outside the gene matches. The length of the CDR3 is 14 residues.

CDR3 region: CASAPGPQNTGELFF. The CDR3, as DNA: TGTGCCAGCGCACCAGGCCCACAGAACACCGGGGAGCTGTTTTTT. This chain connects TRBV4-2 to TRBJ2-2; D gene ambiguous. Germline values: CDR1 LGHNA, CDR2 YNFKEQ. The CDR3 contains 15 residues. Trimming removed 8 bases at V and 1 base at J, with 14 bases between.